A single sample gave rise to the 10 T cell receptor beta chains below, sequenced in a study of T cells in Graves' hyperthyroidism and ophthalmopathy. What was amplified from RNA transcripts were TCR beta CDR3 regions. In the first-round RT-PCR of the TCR CDR3, the HTBI primer set was used. MiXCR was run by TCRdb on the multiplex PCR reads, yielding one entry per CDR3 protein. The sample has under 450,000 distinct CDR3 sequences; approximately 14% are singletons. Sequencing was performed on blood. The source is a woman aged 18-29 years with Graves' hyperthyroidism.

The sample holds a few counts of this clonotype. The junction shows a germline mismatch at one end, possibly a read error. The chain has TRBV6-2 or TRBV6-3 and TRBJ1-3, with a weak D call TRBD1 (5 bases). Germline loops: CDR1 MNHEY, CDR2 SVGEGT. The CDR3 totals 15 residues. CDR3 sequence (DNA): TGTGCCAGCAGTTACTCGCTTGGGGCTGGAAACACCATACATTTT. Translated: CASSYSLGAGNTIHF.

This clonotype was seen ten or more times. The chain uses TRBV7-8 and TRBJ2-5; D perhaps matches TRBD2 (6 bases). Germline V lookup: CDR1 SGHVS, CDR2 FQNEAQ. This CDR3 is 15 amino acids long. The V end lost 0 bases, the J end lost 4 bases, and 12 bases lay between the germline ends. The CDR3 sequence: CASSLAPVGGETQYF. DNA for the CDR3: TGTGCCAGCAGCTTAGCGCCGGTGGGAGGAGAGACCCAGTACTTC. Combining the CDR3 with reference TRBV7-8 and TRBJ2-5 gives the whole variable domain GAGVSQSPRYKVAKRGQDVALRCDPISGHVSLFWYQQALGQGPEFLTYFQNEAQLDKSGLPSDRFFAERPEGSVSTLKIQRTQQEDSAVYLCASSLAPVGGETQYFGPGTRLLVL.

The gene calls are TRBV2 and TRBJ1-6; D possibly corresponds to TRBD1 (5 bases). This CDR3 contains 12 residues. Trimming cost V 4 bases and J 10 bases, with 8 bases left between them. The germline V gene has CDR1 SNHLY and CDR2 FYNNEI. This CDR3 reads CASSVGASPLHF. The CDR3 DNA reads TGTGCCAGCAGTGTAGGGGCCTCACCCCTCCACTTT.

Note on this clonotype: This may come from a read error, since a much larger clone is one base off. The V and J genes are TRBV5-8 and TRBJ2-1; weak D call: TRBD1 (6 bases). Looked up from germline, CDR1 is SGHTS and CDR2 is YDEGEE. This CDR3 comprises 16 residues. Trimming cost V 4 bases and J 7 bases, with 21 bases left between them. CDR3 region: CASSTPVLKGDNEQFF. The DNA for the CDR3 is TGTGCCAGCAGCACCCCGGTACTCAAGGGGGATAATGAGCAGTTCTTC.

Concerning this clonotype itself: A clone one base away is much larger, so this may be a read error. The rearrangement uses TRBV5-6 and TRBJ2-7; TRBD2 might be the D (6 bases). The germline V gene encodes CDR1 SGHDT and CDR2 YYEEEE. The CDR3 consists of 14 residues. The CDR3 DNA follows: TGTGCCAGCAGCATTGCGGGGAGCTCCCACGAGCAGTACTTC. The encoded protein is CASSIAGSSHEQYF.

The chain couples TRBV5-1 to TRBJ1-2; D is perhaps TRBD1 (6 bases). Germline lookup yields CDR1 SGHRS and CDR2 YFSETQ. V gave up 4 bases and J gave up 2 bases, with 12 bases separating them. The CDR3 has 14 residues. The CDR3 nucleotides are TGCGCCAGCAGCGGGGACACCTACAACTATGGCTACACCTTC. Its protein is CASSGDTYNYGYTF.

The chain is built from TRBV19 and TRBJ2-1; 8 positions agree with TRBD1. This CDR3 is 15 amino acids long. V shed 1 base, J shed 5 bases, and the junction held 4 bases outside the gene matches. Germline CDR1 reads LNHDA; CDR2 reads SQIVND (reference sequence). CDR3 nucleotide sequence: TGTGCCAGTAGTATAGGGACAGGGAATAACAATGAGCAGTTCTTC. Protein: CASSIGTGNNNEQFF.

The sample holds many counts of this clonotype. The chain uses TRBV7-8 and TRBJ2-5; D gene unclear. Trimming shortened V by 3 bases and J by 7 bases, and 6 bases separated the two germline ends. Germline CDR1 is SGHVS and CDR2 is FQNEAQ. This CDR3 has 11 residues. This CDR3 is CASSFGSTQYF. In nucleotides, the CDR3 is TGTGCCAGCAGCTTCGGGTCGACCCAGTACTTC. Combining the CDR3 with reference TRBV7-8 and TRBJ2-5 gives the whole variable domain GAGVSQSPRYKVAKRGQDVALRCDPISGHVSLFWYQQALGQGPEFLTYFQNEAQLDKSGLPSDRFFAERPEGSVSTLKIQRTQQEDSAVYLCASSFGSTQYFGPGTRLLVL.

The table lists this clonotype with many counts. The chain is built from TRBV12-3 or TRBV12-4 and TRBJ2-7; perhaps TRBD2 as D (5 bases). This CDR3 region has 12 residues. V was clipped by 3 bases and J by 7 bases, with 10 bases between them. The CDR3 protein is CASSFIPGEQYF. CDR3 bases: TGTGCCAGCAGTTTTATACCGGGGGAGCAGTACTTC.

This clonotype was recorded many times. CDR3 sequence (DNA): TGTGCCAGCAGCCCCAGACAGTTTAATAGCAATCAGCCCCAGCATTTT. It encodes CASSPRQFNSNQPQHF. The V and J genes are TRBV12-3 or TRBV12-4 and TRBJ1-5; D perhaps matches TRBD1 (5 bases). V lost 6 bases, J lost 0 bases, and 15 bases lay in between. The CDR3 has 16 amino acids.